Presented here are 5 T cell receptor beta chains from one specimen sequenced in a study of blood T cell repertoires in COVID-19. Clones were sequenced by immunoSEQ multiplex PCR, and TCRdb holds only the in-frame ones, with some missing. The sample holds a few hundred thousand clones, around 86% seen once. Sequenced: peripheral blood. The source is a woman aged 70 to 79 with active or convalescent COVID-19.

CDR3 residues: CASSLNKDRGGARRFTDTQYF. The CDR3 coding sequence is TGTGCCAGCAGCCTGAATAAAGACCGCGGGGGGGCCAGGAGGTTTACAGATACGCAGTATTTT. The chain recombines TRBV6-2 or TRBV6-3 with TRBJ2-3; 9 nucleotides line up with TRBD2. The germline V gene encodes CDR1 MNHEY and CDR2 SVGEGT. Germline trimming cut 6 bases from V and 3 bases from J; bases unmatched to any gene: 25. The CDR3 is made up of 21 amino acids.

Here the CDR3 DNA reads TGTGCCAGCAGCTGGGACAGGGGTTATGGCTACACCTTC. This translates into CASSWDRGYGYTF. The V and J genes are TRBV6-5 and TRBJ1-2; 10 bases are shared with TRBD1. Germline CDR1 and CDR2: MNHEY and SVGAGI. With 6 bases clipped from V and 5 bases from J, the junction kept 3 bases outside the gene matches. The CDR3 is made up of 13 amino acids.

About this clone: The sample carries other DNA sequences with the same CDR3. The chain uses TRBV11-2 and TRBJ1-5; a weak D match, TRBD1 (5 bases). V dropped 8 bases and J dropped 4 bases, with 12 bases sitting between them. CDR3 length equals 13 residues. In germline, CDR1 is SGHAT, CDR2 FQNNGV. CDR3 bases: TGTGCCAGCTCAAGAGACAGAAATCAGCCCCAGCATTTT. This translates into CASSRDRNQPQHF.

The rearrangement joins TRBV19 to TRBJ1-5, with 9 bases fitting TRBD1. J gave up 0 bases and V 4 bases, and 1 base lay outside the gene matches. The CDR3 contains 15 residues. Germline CDR1 is LNHDA and CDR2 is SQIVND (reference sequence). The CDR3 sequence is CASSRTGDSNQPQHF. CDR3 nucleotides: TGTGCCAGTAGTAGGACAGGGGATAGCAATCAGCCCCAGCATTTT.

This rearrangement joins TRBV6-5 to TRBJ1-5; D gene unclear. This CDR3 has 15 residues. The V end lost 6 bases, the J end lost 0 bases, and 12 bases lay between the germline ends. CDR1 is MNHEY, CDR2 SVGAGI, per germline. DNA of the CDR3: TGTGCCAGCAGCCTAGAGAGCACTAGCAATCAGCCCCAGCATTTT. It specifies CASSLESTSNQPQHF.